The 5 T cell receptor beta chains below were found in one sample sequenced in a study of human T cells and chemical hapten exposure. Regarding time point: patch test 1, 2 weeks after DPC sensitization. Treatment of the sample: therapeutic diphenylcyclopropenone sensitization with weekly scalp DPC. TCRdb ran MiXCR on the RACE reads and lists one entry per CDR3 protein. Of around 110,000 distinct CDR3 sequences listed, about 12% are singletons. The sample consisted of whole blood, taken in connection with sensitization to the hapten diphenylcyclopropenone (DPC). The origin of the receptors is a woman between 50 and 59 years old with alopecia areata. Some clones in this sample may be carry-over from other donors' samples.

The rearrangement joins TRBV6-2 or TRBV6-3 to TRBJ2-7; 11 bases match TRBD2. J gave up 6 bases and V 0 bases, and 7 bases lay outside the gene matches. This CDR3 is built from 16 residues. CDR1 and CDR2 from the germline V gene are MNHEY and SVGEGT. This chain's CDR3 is CASSYSTGTSGIEQYF. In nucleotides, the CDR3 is TGTGCCAGCAGTTACTCTACCGGGACTAGCGGAATCGAGCAGTACTTC.

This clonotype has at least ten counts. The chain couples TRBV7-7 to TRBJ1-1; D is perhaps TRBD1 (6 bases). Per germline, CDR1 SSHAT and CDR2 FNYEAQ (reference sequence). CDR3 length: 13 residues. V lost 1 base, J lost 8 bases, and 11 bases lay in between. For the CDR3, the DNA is TGTGCCAGCAGCTTAGAGTTGGGGACAGAAGCTTTCTTT. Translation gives CASSLELGTEAFF.

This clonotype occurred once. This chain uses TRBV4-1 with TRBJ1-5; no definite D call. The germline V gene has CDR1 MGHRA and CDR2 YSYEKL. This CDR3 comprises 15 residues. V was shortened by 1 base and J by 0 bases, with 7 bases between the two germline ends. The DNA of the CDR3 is TGCGCCAGCAGCCAAGGGACGGTTAGCAATCAGCCCCAGCATTTT. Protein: CASSQGTVSNQPQHF.

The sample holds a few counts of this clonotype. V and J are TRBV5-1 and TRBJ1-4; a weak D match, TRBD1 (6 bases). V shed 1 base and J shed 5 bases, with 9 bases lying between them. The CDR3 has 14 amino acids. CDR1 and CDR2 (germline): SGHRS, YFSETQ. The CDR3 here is CASSLQGINEKLFF. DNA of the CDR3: TGCGCCAGCAGCTTGCAGGGGATCAATGAAAAACTGTTTTTT.

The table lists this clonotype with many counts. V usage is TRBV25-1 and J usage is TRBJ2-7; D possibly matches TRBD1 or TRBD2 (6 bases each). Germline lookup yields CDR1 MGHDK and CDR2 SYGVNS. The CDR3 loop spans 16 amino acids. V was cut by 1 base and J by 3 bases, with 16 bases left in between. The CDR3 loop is CASSESSARGGYEQYF. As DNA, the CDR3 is TGTGCCAGCAGTGAATCTTCCGCCAGGGGAGGCTACGAGCAGTACTTC.